These 3 T cell receptor beta chains were sequenced from one sample in a study of cytotoxic CD8 clonotypes in ibrutinib-treated CLL. Using immunoSEQ multiplex PCR, the repertoire was profiled, and TCRdb retains in-frame clones only, with some absent. Seen here are 55,000 to 85,000 clones, 75% to 95% observed once, and the top ten hold around 3.1%. The specimen comprised PBMCs, sampled after 12 months of ibrutinib treatment. The receptors were sampled from a human donor with chronic lymphocytic leukemia.

The V and J genes are TRBV4-1 and TRBJ1-2, with 11 bases fitting TRBD1. The CDR3 runs 16 residues. Germline CDR1 reads MGHRA; CDR2 reads YSYEKL. V dropped 3 bases and J dropped 3; count of bases not matched to a gene: 6. CDR3 nucleotide sequence: TGCGCCAGCAGCCACGGGACAGGGGGATTCTACTATGGCTACACCTTC. Translated, it gives CASSHGTGGFYYGYTF.

The rearrangement links TRBV1 to TRBJ2-7; the table's TRBD1 call for D was not verified on the DNA. TRBV1 is classified as a pseudogene. The CDR3 runs to 15 residues. The CDR3 coding sequence is TGCACCAGCAGCGTCCGCAGGGGGCCAGGCCACGAGCAGTACTTC. Translating gives CTSSVRRGPGHEQYF.

The rearrangement uses TRBV7-9 and TRBJ1-1; D remains ambiguous. The V gene's germline CDR1 is SEHNR and CDR2 FQNEAQ (reference sequence). Trimming shortened V by 3 bases and J by 0 bases, and 11 bases separated the two germline ends. The CDR3 consists of 15 residues. The DNA of the CDR3 is TGTGCCAGCAGCTTGACACAATCGATGAACACTGAAGCTTTCTTT. Translated: CASSLTQSMNTEAFF.